The 15 T cell receptor beta chains below come from one sample, sequenced in a study of regulatory T cells in long-lasting Graves disease (dated by TCRdb to the early 2020s). What the time point label conveys for this sample: persistent/refractory GD, antithyroid drugs over 5 years with positive TRAb. For both TCR sequencing and RNA sequencing, RNA was extracted from PBMCs in TRIzol. To prepare the library, multiplex PCR was applied. TCRdb shows the sequencer as Illumina HiSeq 4000. TCR beta libraries were built with iRepertoire HTBI primers and Arm-PCR amplification of CDR3 regions. In TCRdb, the public reads were trimmed at Q25 with fastp and aligned with MiXCR, with productive beta chains retained. Every distinct CDR3 protein forms one entry, paired with its most common genes and DNA. The sample table holds 600,000 to 800,000 distinct CDR3 sequences, of which around 30% were seen once. The ten largest clones capture under 55% of the sample.

Here the sequenced sample was peripheral blood mononuclear cells (PBMCs), taken when the disease was refractory, from a patient treated with antithyroid drugs. The origin of the receptors is a female donor with Graves disease.

The CDR3 spells CASSLAASGTPSAKNIQYF. CDR3 nucleotides: TGCGCCAGCAGCTTGGCGGCTAGCGGGACCCCGTCGGCCAAAAACATTCAGTACTTC. The chain is built from TRBV5-1 and TRBJ2-4; 9 bases fit TRBD2. The V gene's germline CDR1 is SGHRS and CDR2 YFSETQ. V lost 0 bases to trimming and J lost 1 base; unmatched junction nucleotides: 11. The CDR3 is 19 amino acids.

In its sample, this clonotype was seen a few times. The chain joins TRBV3-1 to TRBJ2-7, with D uncertain. Germline V lookup: CDR1 LGHDT, CDR2 YNNKEL (reference sequence). The V end lost 2 bases, the J end lost 6 bases, and 5 bases lay between the germline ends. This CDR3 has 11 residues. The CDR3 sequence: CASSQSSEQYF. DNA of the CDR3: TGTGCCAGCAGCCAAAGCTCCGAGCAGTACTTC.

There are a few counts of this clonotype. V and J are TRBV6-1 and TRBJ1-5; TRBD1 aligns across 10 bases. The J segment lost 6 bases and the V segment lost 5 bases, leaving 10 bases of the junction unmatched. CDR3 length: 16 amino acids. Looked up from germline, CDR1 is MNHNS and CDR2 is SASEGT. In DNA, the CDR3 is TGTGCCAGCAGTACCGGGACAGGGGTTCTCGGTCAGCCCCAGCATTTT. It translates to CASSTGTGVLGQPQHF.

The chain carries TRBV20-1 and TRBJ1-4; TRBD1 might be the D (6 bases). The CDR3 sequence is 17 residues long. The V gene's germline CDR1 is DFQATT and CDR2 SNEGSKA (reference sequence). Trimming removed 3 bases from V and 3 bases from J, with 20 bases in between. CDR3 nucleotides: TGCAGTGCTAGCCCCGGGACACTTCGAACAGCTAATGAAAAACTGTTTTTT. Residues: CSASPGTLRTANEKLFF.

The table lists this clonotype with a few counts. This chain joins TRBV20-1 and TRBJ1-5; weak D call: TRBD1 (5 bases). The CDR3 extends over 14 amino acids. Germline values: CDR1 DFQATT, CDR2 SNEGSKA (reference sequence). V lost 3 bases and J lost 0, with 9 bases in between. CDR3 protein: CSASRQGSNQPQHF. The CDR3 DNA follows: TGCAGTGCTAGCCGTCAGGGTAGCAATCAGCCCCAGCATTTT.

This clonotype was observed at least ten times. V gene TRBV10-3 combines with J gene TRBJ2-7, with D possibly matching TRBD2 (6 bases). The germline V gene encodes CDR1 ENHRY and CDR2 SYGVKD. The CDR3 sequence is 15 residues long. Trimming shortened V by 0 bases and J by 3 bases, and 12 bases separated the two germline ends. CDR3 loop: CAISESRLGDYEQYF. The CDR3 DNA follows: TGTGCCATCAGTGAGTCGAGACTAGGAGACTACGAGCAGTACTTC.

This sequence joins TRBV27 and TRBJ2-7; 7 positions agree with TRBD1. This CDR3 has 13 residues. Germline V lookup: CDR1 MNHEY, CDR2 SMNVEV (reference sequence). J gave up 6 bases and V 6 bases, and 8 bases lay outside the gene matches. The CDR3 nucleotides read TGTGCCAGCAGAACCGACAGGGCTGGCGAGCAGTACTTC. It translates to CASRTDRAGEQYF.

The chain couples TRBV5-1 to TRBJ2-7, with TRBD2 matching over 13 bases. Germline-derived CDR1 and CDR2 are SGHRS and YFSETQ. With V trimmed by 3 bases and J by 6 bases, 6 bases remained unmatched. The CDR3 runs to 15 residues. CDR3 DNA: TGCGCCAGCAGCTCGGGACTAGCGGGACCTCTCGAGCAGTACTTC. It yields the protein CASSSGLAGPLEQYF.

The chain uses TRBV5-1 and TRBJ2-1, with 13 positions matching TRBD2. Germline V CDR1 and CDR2: SGHRS, YFSETQ. V was clipped by 3 bases and J by 8 bases; unmatched bases: 11. CDR3 length: 17 amino acids. Here the CDR3 reads CASSSAGTSGIWDEQFF. The CDR3 region has the DNA TGCGCCAGCAGCTCCGCCGGGACTAGCGGGATATGGGATGAGCAGTTCTTC.

J is TRBJ2-2 and V is TRBV12-3 or TRBV12-4; tentatively, D is TRBD1 (6 bases). There are 14 residues in the CDR3. V lost 6 bases, J lost 6 bases, and 14 bases lay in between. CDR3 sequence: CASRIGQLSGELFF. The CDR3 region has the DNA TGTGCCAGCAGGATAGGACAGTTGTCCGGGGAGCTGTTTTTT.

The rearrangement joins TRBV11-2 to TRBJ2-5, with no clear D. Germline values: CDR1 SGHAT, CDR2 FQNNGV. The CDR3 consists of 16 residues. V shed 1 base and J shed 2 bases, with 14 bases lying between them. This CDR3 is CASSLGASRPQETQYF. The CDR3 coding sequence is TGTGCCAGCAGCTTAGGGGCTAGTCGACCTCAAGAGACCCAGTACTTC.

There are a few counts of this clonotype. The CDR3 nucleotides read TGTGCCAGCAGCTACCTCTTTGGGCGGTTCATGAACACTGAAGCTTTCTTT. This gives the protein CASSYLFGRFMNTEAFF. V is TRBV7-3 and J is TRBJ1-1; D uncertain. Trimming took 4 bases from V and 0 from J, leaving 18 bases between them. The CDR3 is made up of 17 amino acids. Germline CDR1 is SGHTA and CDR2 is FQGTGA. The full variable domain, in which reference TRBV7-3 and TRBJ1-1 provide the parts outside the CDR3, is GAGVSQTPSNKVTEKGKYVELRCDPISGHTALYWYRQSLGQGPEFLIYFQGTGAADDSGLPNDRFFAVRPEGSVSTLKIQRTERGDSAVYLCASSYLFGRFMNTEAFFGQGTRLTVV.

This clonotype was seen repeatedly, ten times or more. The CDR3 region is CASSSDRAYGYTF. The CDR3 DNA is TGTGCCAGCAGTTCGGACAGGGCCTATGGCTACACCTTC. V gene TRBV12-3 or TRBV12-4 combines with J gene TRBJ1-2; 8 positions agree with TRBD1. Losses at the gene ends were 4 bases for V and 4 bases for J; bases not matched to a gene: 2. The CDR3 runs to 13 residues.

This clonotype turned up a few times. The chain has TRBV19 and TRBJ1-1; D is perhaps TRBD1 (5 bases). The CDR3 runs to 14 residues. CDR1 LNHDA and CDR2 SQIVND come from the germline V gene (reference sequence). With 6 bases removed from V and 4 bases from J, the gap between germline ends came to 15 bases. The CDR3 coding sequence is TGTGCCAGTAGCCCCGTTTTGACAGCCACTGAAGCTTTCTTT. Translating gives CASSPVLTATEAFF.

The V call is TRBV15, the J call TRBJ1-3; D not certain. Trimming removed 1 base from V and 0 bases from J, with 13 bases in between. The CDR3 is 17 amino acids. The germline V gene has CDR1 LNHNV and CDR2 YYDKDF (reference sequence). This chain's CDR3 is CATSRGITKSSGNTIYF. CDR3 in DNA: TGTGCCACCAGCAGAGGGATAACGAAAAGCTCTGGAAACACCATATATTTT. Drawing the rest from reference TRBV15 and TRBJ1-3, the complete variable domain is DAMVIQNPRYQVTQFGKPVTLSCSQTLNHNVMYWYQQKSSQAPKLLFHYYDKDFNNEADTPDNFQSRRPNTSFCFLDIRSPGLGDTAMYLCATSRGITKSSGNTIYFGEGSWLTVV.